The next 20 T cell receptor beta chains were all read from a single sample in a study of blood T cell repertoires in COVID-19. Clones were sequenced by immunoSEQ multiplex PCR, and TCRdb holds only the in-frame ones, with some missing. This sample has tens of thousands of clones, with around nine tenths found just once. What was sequenced was peripheral blood. These receptors all stem from a woman aged 60-75 years with COVID-19, enrolled during active disease.

This clone was picked up a small number of times. The chain has TRBV7-3 and TRBJ1-1; TRBD1 matches at 9 bases. J lost 1 base, V lost 7 bases, and 25 bases had no gene match. The CDR3 loop spans 21 amino acids. Germline V gene lookup returns CDR1 SGHTA and CDR2 FQGTGA. The CDR3, as DNA: TGTGCCAGCACGACGATCCGCCGGGACAGGGTTCTCTCTTTGCCGAACACTGAAGCTTTCTTT. It encodes CASTTIRRDRVLSLPNTEAFF.

The chain couples TRBV11-3 to TRBJ1-4, with 8 positions matching TRBD1. Germline loops: CDR1 SGHNT, CDR2 YENEEA. The CDR3 is 18 residues long. With V trimmed by 4 bases and J by 0 bases, 10 bases remained unmatched. The CDR3 nucleotides are TGTGCCAGCAGCTCTCTCAGGGGGCCGGTCGCAACTAATGAAAAACTGTTTTTT. Translation gives CASSSLRGPVATNEKLFF. The complete variable domain, with remaining parts taken from reference TRBV11-3 and TRBJ1-4, reads EAGVVQSPRYKIIEKKQPVAFWCNPISGHNTLYWYLQNLGQGPELLIRYENEEAVDDSQLPKDRFSAERLKGVDSTLKIQPAELGDSAVYLCASSSLRGPVATNEKLFFGSGTQLSVL.

V gene TRBV19 combines with J gene TRBJ2-1; possibly TRBD2 for D (7 bases). Germline values: CDR1 LNHDA, CDR2 SQIVND (reference sequence). The V gene lost 3 bases and the J gene lost 2 bases, with 14 bases spanning the gap. The CDR3 extends over 16 amino acids. CDR3 loop: CASSILGGATYNEQFF. CDR3 bases: TGTGCCAGTAGTATCCTGGGGGGGGCCACCTACAATGAGCAGTTCTTC.

The chain carries TRBV4-1 and TRBJ1-1, with D unclear. Looked up from germline, CDR1 is MGHRA and CDR2 is YSYEKL. V dropped 4 bases and J dropped 1 base, with 7 bases sitting between them. The CDR3 sequence is 13 residues long. CDR3 nucleotides: TGCGCCAGCAGCCGGGAGGGGAACACTGAAGCTTTCTTT. Its protein product is CASSREGNTEAFF.

The chain links TRBV2 to TRBJ2-2; TRBD2 is a possible D gene (7 bases). The V end lost 6 bases, the J end lost 6 bases, and 8 bases lay between the germline ends. Germline V gives CDR1 SNHLY, CDR2 FYNNEI. This CDR3 spans 12 amino acids. CDR3 coding DNA: TGTGCCAGCAGGGGGGGGCCCGGGGAGCTGTTTTTT. Amino acid sequence: CASRGGPGELFF.

The CDR3 loop reads CASSTTSGRPRSTAYTQYF. The CDR3 nucleotides are TGTGCCAGTAGTACAACTAGCGGGAGGCCGCGGAGTACGGCATATACGCAGTATTTT. V and J are TRBV19 and TRBJ2-3; 12 bases map to TRBD2. From germline, CDR1 is LNHDA and CDR2 SQIVND (reference sequence). This CDR3 region has 19 residues. The trim removed 4 bases at V and 7 bases at J, leaving 18 bases unmatched.

The gene calls are TRBV2 and TRBJ2-1; D gene uncertain. The CDR3 contains 13 residues. V was pared by 0 bases and J by 6 bases, with 6 bases between. The germline gives CDR1 SNHLY, CDR2 FYNNEI. As DNA, the CDR3 is TGTGCCAGCAGTGAAGCCCTCGGCAATGAGCAGTTCTTC. Protein product: CASSEALGNEQFF.

The gene calls are TRBV5-1 and TRBJ2-5; tentative D call: TRBD2 (6 bases). V was cut by 3 bases and J by 3 bases, with 18 bases left in between. This CDR3 region has 16 residues. Germline V gene lookup returns CDR1 SGHRS and CDR2 YFSETQ. The CDR3 sequence: CASSSSGGGNKETQYF. For the CDR3, the DNA is TGCGCCAGCAGCTCGTCGGGTGGGGGGAACAAAGAGACCCAGTACTTC. The whole variable domain, filled in from reference TRBV5-1 and TRBJ2-5, reads KAGVTQTPRYLIKTRGQQVTLSCSPISGHRSVSWYQQTPGQGLQFLFEYFSETQRNKGNFPGRFSGRQFSNSRSEMNVSTLELGDSALYLCASSSSGGGNKETQYFGPGTRLLVL.

The chain couples TRBV14 to TRBJ2-2; the match to TRBD1 covers 7 bases. The CDR3 has 13 residues. The J segment lost 6 bases and the V segment lost 5 bases, leaving 3 bases of the junction unmatched. Germline CDR1 and CDR2: SGHDN and FVKESK. Written as DNA, the CDR3 is TGTGCCAGCAGCTCACAGGGGCCCGGGGAGCTGTTTTTT. Protein: CASSSQGPGELFF.

The chain links TRBV5-6 to TRBJ1-2, with 8 bases fitting TRBD1. V lost 5 bases to trimming and J lost 4 bases; unmatched junction nucleotides: 10. The CDR3 is 15 amino acids. Germline CDR1 and CDR2: SGHDT and YYEEEE. CDR3 DNA: TGTGCCAGCAGTCTCGATGGACAGGGAGGCTATGGCTACACCTTC. This translates into CASSLDGQGGYGYTF. Looking up the rest from reference TRBV5-6 and TRBJ1-2 gives the full variable domain: DAGVTQSPTHLIKTRGQQVTLRCSPKSGHDTVSWYQQALGQGPQFIFQYYEEEERQRGNFPDRFSGHQFPNYSSELNVNALLLGDSALYLCASSLDGQGGYGYTFGSGTRLTVV.

This clone was recorded once. This chain connects TRBV11-2 to TRBJ2-3; possibly TRBD1 for D (6 bases). Per the germline V gene, CDR1 is SGHAT and CDR2 is FQNNGV. The CDR3 is 13 amino acids. The ends were cut back, 8 bases at V and 6 bases at J, with 15 bases in the middle. In nucleotides, the CDR3 is TGTGCCAGCGGAAACAGGGCATCGGATACGCAGTATTTT. Amino acid sequence: CASGNRASDTQYF. The whole variable domain, remainder taken from reference TRBV11-2 and TRBJ2-3, is EAGVAQSPRYKIIEKRQSVAFWCNPISGHATLYWYQQILGQGPKLLIQFQNNGVVDDSQLPKDRFSAERLKGVDSTLKIQPAKLEDSAVYLCASGNRASDTQYFGPGTRLTVL.

The CDR3 region has the DNA TGCAGCGTTGAACTCCCGTTTAGTCCTGGCTACACCTTC. This codes for CSVELPFSPGYTF. The rearrangement uses TRBV29-1 and TRBJ1-2; D is uncertain. CDR1 and CDR2 (germline): SQVTM, ANQGSEA. The V end lost 2 bases, the J end lost 7 bases, and 14 bases lay between the germline ends. This CDR3 has 13 residues.

The chain joins TRBV6-2 or TRBV6-3 to TRBJ1-6; D is unresolved. Trimming cost V 2 bases and J 9 bases, with 17 bases left between them. The germline gives CDR1 MNHEY, CDR2 SVGEGT. This CDR3 has 16 residues. CDR3 DNA: TGTGCCAGCAGTTACGCCACCGGGATATCGGGTTCACCCCTCCACTTT. Its translation is CASSYATGISGSPLHF.

In its sample, this clone was seen a few times. The chain employs TRBV7-2 and TRBJ2-1; 8 bases align to TRBD2. Germline CDR1 reads SGHTA; CDR2 reads FQGNSA. The V segment lost 1 base and the J segment 2 bases; nucleotides outside the gene matches: 10. The CDR3 has 18 residues. The CDR3 bases are TGTGCCAGCAGCTTAGGGTTCACTAGCGGCCGAACCTACAATGAGCAGTTCTTC. It encodes CASSLGFTSGRTYNEQFF.

CDR3 nucleotides: TGTGCCAGCAGTGACTCTGACAGGCACAATCAGCCCCAGCATTTT. Translated, it gives CASSDSDRHNQPQHF. This sequence joins TRBV6-4 and TRBJ1-5; the D gene is possibly TRBD1 (6 bases). CDR3 length: 15 amino acids. Germline V gene lookup returns CDR1 MRHNA and CDR2 SNTAGT. The V and J ends lost 0 bases and 3 bases respectively, with 9 bases between them.

The rearrangement uses TRBV6-4 and TRBJ1-5, with 9 bases identical to TRBD1. The CDR3 contains 14 residues. Germline lookup yields CDR1 MRHNA and CDR2 SNTAGT. Trimming at V came to 3 bases and at J to 7 bases, leaving 4 bases not matched to a gene. DNA of the CDR3: TGTGCCAGCAGTGAACAGGGGGCTGGACAGCCCCAGCATTTT. As protein: CASSEQGAGQPQHF.

The V call is TRBV28, the J call TRBJ2-1; 7 bases match TRBD2. Germline V gene data show CDR1 as MDHEN and CDR2 as SYDVKM. With V trimmed by 8 bases and J by 7 bases, 8 bases remained unmatched. The CDR3 runs 13 residues. As DNA, the CDR3 is TGTGCCAGCTCGGGACTAATCAAGAATGAGCAGTTCTTC. It translates to CASSGLIKNEQFF.

The chain joins TRBV18 to TRBJ1-5; unclear D gene. Looked up from germline, CDR1 is KGHSH and CDR2 is LQKENI. The CDR3 contains 15 residues. V dropped 2 bases and J dropped 11 bases, with 19 bases sitting between them. CDR3 loop: CASSPLDVRSGAQHF. The CDR3 nucleotides are TGTGCCAGCTCACCATTGGACGTAAGATCCGGGGCCCAGCATTTT.

The rearrangement joins TRBV3-1 (or the pseudogene TRBV3-2) to TRBJ1-2; D is ambiguous. The CDR3 contains 15 residues. V was pared by 0 bases and J by 1 base, with 9 bases between. Germline CDR1 is LGHDT and CDR2 is YNNKEL (reference sequence). This CDR3 reads CASSQDFRVNYGYTF. CDR3 DNA sequence: TGTGCCAGCAGCCAAGATTTTCGGGTTAACTATGGCTACACCTTC.

V and J are TRBV27 and TRBJ1-2; tentative D call: TRBD1 (6 bases). The CDR3 is 14 amino acids. In germline, CDR1 is MNHEY, CDR2 SMNVEV (reference sequence). Trimming stripped 5 bases from V and 0 bases from J, with 10 bases between. In nucleotides, the CDR3 is TGTGCCAGCAGTCGGACAGCCGCTAACTATGGCTACACCTTC. This gives the protein CASSRTAANYGYTF.